These 8 T cell receptor beta chains came from one sample sequenced in a study of T cell repertoires in cytomegalovirus infection. No antigen has been identified for these receptors. TCRdb itself ran the reads through MiXCR, one entry per CDR3 protein. The data hold around 78,000 distinct CDR3 sequences, with 35% to 45% observed a single time. The sample here was CD8+ T cells from cultured PBMCs, taken from culture after CMV antigen stimulation. The receptors shown here come from a human donor in good health (CMV status not recorded). Some clones in this sample may be carry-over from other donors' samples.

This chain uses TRBV2 with TRBJ1-2; D perhaps matches TRBD1 (6 bases). V lost 3 bases and J lost 4, with 12 bases in between. The CDR3 is 14 residues long. The germline V gene has CDR1 SNHLY and CDR2 FYNNEI. CDR3 protein: CASSDDRWFYGYTF. The CDR3 DNA reads as TGTGCCAGCAGTGACGACAGGTGGTTCTATGGCTACACCTTC.

This clonotype was seen many times. The chain is built from TRBV7-2 and TRBJ1-2; D is ambiguous. The CDR3 is made up of 12 amino acids. Per the germline V gene, CDR1 is SGHTA and CDR2 is FQGNSA. Trimming took off 5 bases at V and 6 bases at J, with 10 bases between the two ends. The CDR3 DNA is TGTGCCAGCAGCCCGCGGACGGATGGCTACACCTTC. This gives the protein CASSPRTDGYTF.

The rearrangement joins TRBV7-6 to TRBJ2-7; 8 bases fit TRBD1. V shed 6 bases, J shed 0 bases, and the junction held 10 bases outside the gene matches. Germline V lookup: CDR1 SGHVS, CDR2 FNYEAQ. The CDR3 runs to 16 residues. The CDR3 bases are TGTGCCAGCAGTTACAACCCGGGACAGGCCTCCTACGAGCAGTACTTC. Its protein is CASSYNPGQASYEQYF.

In regard to this clonotype: A read error may produce the germline difference seen at one junction end. The chain carries TRBV12-3 or TRBV12-4 and TRBJ2-2; no reliable D call. The CDR3 extends over 12 amino acids. CDR3 protein: CASSFVPGQLFF. DNA of the CDR3: TGTGCCAGCAGCTTCGTGCCCGGGCAGCTGTTTTTT.

A single count supports this clonotype. The chain is built from TRBV6-2 or TRBV6-3 and TRBJ2-6; a weak D match, TRBD1 (7 bases). CDR1 and CDR2 (germline): MNHEY, SVGEGT. V dropped 4 bases and J dropped 0 bases, with 19 bases sitting between them. The CDR3 extends over 19 amino acids. DNA of the CDR3: TGTGCCAGCAGTTTTTTGGAGGGACAGCAAGACTCTGGGGCCAACGTCCTGACTTTC. Amino acid sequence: CASSFLEGQQDSGANVLTF.

This clonotype was picked up a small number of times. This chain links TRBV7-2 with TRBJ1-1; 7 nucleotides align to TRBD1. Germline CDR1 reads SGHTA; CDR2 reads FQGNSA. With V trimmed by 2 bases and J by 5 bases, 5 bases remained unmatched. The CDR3 contains 14 residues. CDR3 nucleotides: TGTGCCAGCAGCTTACTTAACAGGGGTACTGAAGCTTTCTTT. Amino acid sequence: CASSLLNRGTEAFF.

This clonotype was recorded a few times. V is TRBV27 and J is TRBJ1-2, with TRBD1 as a possible D gene (5 bases). CDR1 is MNHEY and CDR2 is SMNVEV in the germline V gene (reference sequence). V was cut by 5 bases and J by 7 bases, with 11 bases left in between. The CDR3 totals 12 residues. The DNA for the CDR3 is TGTGCCAGCAGTGGCCCGGGACTTGGCTACACCTTC. The encoded protein is CASSGPGLGYTF.

The chain has TRBV12-3 or TRBV12-4 and TRBJ2-2, with D hard to call. The CDR3 length is 14 residues. The ends were cut back, 7 bases at V and 1 base at J, with 10 bases in the middle. CDR3 amino acids: CASNKDGNTGELFF. CDR3 coding DNA: TGTGCCAGCAACAAGGACGGGAACACCGGGGAGCTGTTTTTT.